This T cell receptor (beta chain) comes out of a study of blood T cell repertoires in COVID-19. Study summary: PBMCs, B-cell-depleted T cells, or T cells provided the cDNA or gDNA that made up the material.

CDR3 length: 15 amino acids. Germline CDR1 MNHEY, CDR2 SVGAGI. V shed 4 bases and J 9 bases; nucleotides not matched to a gene: 10. Per the original methods: Estimation of nucleated cell counts relied on the amplification of reference gene primers. Some clones are missing from TCRdb's copy, which holds only in-frame ones; the method was immunoSEQ multiplex PCR. Clone size and V and J calls were adopted from that table, with D and trimming inferred from the DNA. The sample lists roughly 200,000 clones; 65% to 90% were seen once. Sequenced input: PBMCs or T cells enriched from blood (not recorded which). The chain couples TRBV6-5 to TRBJ1-5; 9 bases agree with TRBD1. The TCR sequence derives from a woman under 40 who had been exposed to COVID-19. The CDR3 bases are TGTGCCAGCAGTTCCGGACAGGGGCCCGATGGGCCCCAGCATTTT. Its translation: CASSSGQGPDGPQHF.